The 29 T cell receptor beta chains given below trace back to one sample, sequenced in a study of naive and memory T cell subsets. Study outcomes and limitations: A few larger clonotypes appeared in naive repertoires, especially CD8, possibly memory cells re-expressing CD45RA.

Both TRBC1 and TRBC2 were covered by a beta constant-region primer of two equimolar oligonucleotides. The ligated cDNA underwent four PCR rounds using SP2 and nested alpha and beta constant-region primers. TCRdb itself ran the UMI-ligation and nested PCR reads through MiXCR, one entry per CDR3 protein. The table shows over 110,000 distinct CDR3 sequences, with under 25% occurring only once. Their antigens are not known. The sample comprised naive CD8+ T cells from blood. Receptors originate from a human donor in good health.

V is TRBV4-3 and J is TRBJ1-1; D is possibly TRBD1 (6 bases). The ends were cut back, 1 base at V and 2 bases at J, with 11 bases in the middle. From germline, CDR1 is LGHNA and CDR2 YSLEER. CDR3 length equals 15 residues. CDR3 loop: CASSQGRTANTEAFF. In DNA, the CDR3 is TGCGCCAGCAGCCAAGGCCGGACAGCCAACACTGAAGCTTTCTTT.

This clonotype showed up just a few times. The genes are TRBV6-5 and TRBJ1-6; the D is unclear. The CDR3 runs 18 residues. Germline CDR1 reads MNHEY; CDR2 reads SVGAGI. Trimming took 1 base from V and 7 from J, leaving 20 bases between them. CDR3 DNA sequence: TGTGCCAGCAGTTACTTGGTGGCACGGGTAATAGAGAATTCACCCCTCCACTTT. Protein sequence: CASSYLVARVIENSPLHF.

The genes are TRBV30 and TRBJ1-1, with a weak D call TRBD1 (6 bases). This CDR3 has 13 residues. Germline CDR1 and CDR2: GTSNPN and SVGIG (reference sequence). The V gene lost 5 bases and the J gene lost 0 bases, with 10 bases spanning the gap. The CDR3 region is CAWDGQMNTEAFF. In DNA form, the CDR3 reads TGTGCCTGGGACGGACAGATGAACACTGAAGCTTTCTTT.

The V gene is TRBV5-4, the J gene TRBJ2-7, with 8 bases fitting TRBD1. Germline trimming cut 0 bases from V and 5 bases from J; bases unmatched to any gene: 4. The CDR3 loop spans 14 amino acids. The V gene's germline CDR1 is SGHNT and CDR2 YYREEE (reference sequence). CDR3 loop: CASSLVDREHEQYF. CDR3 sequence (DNA): TGTGCCAGCAGCTTGGTGGACAGGGAGCACGAGCAGTACTTC.

The chain has TRBV5-4 and TRBJ2-3, with unresolved D. The CDR3 has 15 residues. Germline values: CDR1 SGHNT, CDR2 YYREEE (reference sequence). The V and J ends lost 4 bases and 2 bases respectively, with 14 bases between them. The CDR3 bases are TGTGCCAGCAGCGCTACTCGGGTCCCCACAGATACGCAGTATTTT. It encodes CASSATRVPTDTQYF.

V is TRBV28 and J is TRBJ1-6; 8 bases match TRBD1. The CDR3 spans 15 residues. J lost 10 bases, V lost 2 bases, and 7 bases had no gene match. Germline V gene sequence: CDR1 MDHEN, CDR2 SYDVKM. CDR3 DNA sequence: TGTGCCAGCAGTTTACCCGGACAGGGAGTCTCACCCCTCCACTTT. It specifies CASSLPGQGVSPLHF.

The V gene is TRBV29-1, the J gene TRBJ2-7; D not resolved. The CDR3 runs 15 residues. Trimming shortened V by 0 bases and J by 7 bases, and 19 bases separated the two germline ends. Germline loops: CDR1 SQVTM, CDR2 ANQGSEA. CDR3 loop: CSVEEITRRRIEQYF. The CDR3 DNA is TGCAGCGTTGAAGAGATAACCAGGCGCCGGATTGAGCAGTACTTC.

This sequence joins TRBV20-1 and TRBJ2-7, with no clear D. The V gene's germline CDR1 is DFQATT and CDR2 SNEGSKA (reference sequence). The CDR3 contains 10 residues. V was pared by 3 bases and J by 5 bases, with 5 bases between. CDR3 sequence: CSASNHEQYF. The DNA of the CDR3 is TGCAGTGCTAGTAACCACGAGCAGTACTTC.

This chain links TRBV12-3 or TRBV12-4 with TRBJ2-3; 9 bases are shared with TRBD2. This CDR3 spans 17 amino acids. The V gene end was trimmed by 4 bases and the J gene end by 4 bases; junction bases not matched to a gene: 12. CDR3 loop: CASSSPFTSGHPDTQYF. The CDR3 DNA is TGTGCCAGCAGTTCGCCCTTTACTAGCGGGCACCCAGATACGCAGTATTTT.

This rearrangement joins TRBV6-5 to TRBJ1-6; TRBD1 agrees at 9 bases. Trimming took 6 bases from V and 7 from J; bases not matched to a gene: 7. The length of the CDR3 is 15 residues. Germline V gene data show CDR1 as MNHEY and CDR2 as SVGAGI. CDR3 nucleotide sequence: TGTGCCAGCAGCAACCCCGGACAGGGGAATTCACCCCTCCACTTT. It is translated as CASSNPGQGNSPLHF.

CDR3 coding DNA: TGTGCCAGCAGCTCAATAAGTACGGGGGTGGCTGAAGCTTTCTTT. Amino acid sequence: CASSSISTGVAEAFF. The genes are TRBV13 and TRBJ1-1; D is possibly TRBD1 (5 bases). V lost 4 bases, J lost 6 bases, and 18 bases lay in between. CDR3 length: 15 residues. Looked up from germline, CDR1 is PRHDT and CDR2 is FYEKMQ (reference sequence).

This clonotype was counted only a few times. V usage is TRBV28 and J usage is TRBJ1-5, with D unresolved. The CDR3 length is 16 residues. Germline-derived CDR1 and CDR2 are MDHEN and SYDVKM. Trimming took 4 bases from V and 1 from J, leaving 14 bases between them. For the CDR3, the DNA is TGTGCCAGCAGTTCCATCTGGGATGGGAGCAATCAGCCCCAGCATTTT. Its translation: CASSSIWDGSNQPQHF. The full variable domain, with the rest looked up from reference TRBV28 and TRBJ1-5, is DVKVTQSSRYLVKRTGEKVFLECVQDMDHENMFWYRQDPGLGLRLIYFSYDVKMKEKGDIPEGYSVSREKKERFSLILESASTNQTSMYLCASSSIWDGSNQPQHFGDGTRLSIL.

This clonotype was counted only a few times. This chain joins TRBV12-3 or TRBV12-4 and TRBJ2-7; D possibly corresponds to TRBD2 (5 bases). Trimming left V 4 bases short and J 5 bases short, with 21 bases between. This CDR3 is 16 amino acids long. The CDR3 is CASSYKSGINRHEQYF. CDR3 nucleotides: TGTGCCAGCAGTTACAAGTCCGGGATAAACCGGCACGAGCAGTACTTC.

This clonotype showed up just a few times. The rearrangement links TRBV6-5 to TRBJ2-5; D may be TRBD1 (6 bases). Trimming took 7 bases from V and 1 from J, leaving 13 bases between them. In germline, CDR1 is MNHEY, CDR2 SVGAGI. The CDR3 extends over 14 amino acids. The CDR3 sequence is CASTGRDIQETQYF. The CDR3 nucleotides are TGTGCCAGCACTGGACGGGACATCCAAGAGACCCAGTACTTC.

This chain uses TRBV5-4 with TRBJ2-3, with D unresolved. The CDR3 runs 12 residues. Trimming took off 9 bases at V and 2 bases at J, with 10 bases between the two ends. CDR1 and CDR2 from the germline V gene are SGHNT and YYREEE (reference sequence). The CDR3 is CATSRSTDTQYF. The CDR3 coding sequence is TGTGCCACTTCCCGTTCCACAGATACGCAGTATTTT.

This clonotype has only a few counts. CDR3 nucleotide sequence: TGTGCCAGCAGTTACGGAGACCGGGACAGGGATTCCGAGCAGTACTTC. Its translation: CASSYGDRDRDSEQYF. The genes are TRBV6-6 and TRBJ2-7, with 9 bases identical to TRBD1. Germline V gene data show CDR1 as MNHNY and CDR2 as SVGAGI (reference sequence). This CDR3 has 16 residues. The J segment lost 6 bases and the V segment lost 2 bases, leaving 11 bases of the junction unmatched.

The chain uses TRBV7-9 and TRBJ2-7; TRBD1 matches 7 bases. Trimming cost V 4 bases and J 2 bases; bases outside gene matches: 5. The CDR3 is 14 residues long. Looked up from germline, CDR1 is SEHNR and CDR2 is FQNEAQ (reference sequence). CDR3 amino acids: CASSSTGSAYEQYF. The CDR3 DNA follows: TGTGCCAGCAGCTCGACAGGGTCAGCCTACGAGCAGTACTTC.

The CDR3 bases are TGTGCCAGCAGTGACCCCTTCGACAGGGACGGAGAGACCCAGTACTTC. The encoded protein is CASSDPFDRDGETQYF. This chain uses TRBV25-1 with TRBJ2-5; 7 positions match TRBD1. The CDR3 runs 16 residues. Germline assignment: CDR1 MGHDK and CDR2 SYGVNS. V shed 3 bases and J 4 bases; nucleotides not matched to a gene: 11.

This clonotype has a handful of counts. The V call is TRBV7-6, the J call TRBJ2-1; D uncertain. V dropped 3 bases and J dropped 10 bases, with 10 bases sitting between them. Per germline, CDR1 SGHVS and CDR2 FNYEAQ. The CDR3 is 12 residues long. As DNA, the CDR3 is TGTGCCAGCAGCTTGTTAAGTTGGGAGCAGTTCTTC. Its translation: CASSLLSWEQFF.

The genes are TRBV19 and TRBJ2-1; TRBD1 aligns across 7 bases. V trimming: 4 bases; J trimming: 8 bases; junction bases outside the gene matches: 8. The germline V gene has CDR1 LNHDA and CDR2 SQIVND (reference sequence). This CDR3 has 14 residues. The CDR3 coding sequence is TGTGCCAGTAGTACAGAGGACAGGCCCCATGAGCAGTTCTTC. It specifies CASSTEDRPHEQFF.

The rearrangement links TRBV20-1 to TRBJ2-1, with TRBD2 identical over 10 bases. Trimming cost V 0 bases and J 1 base; bases outside gene matches: 3. Germline V gene data show CDR1 as DFQATT and CDR2 as SNEGSKA (reference sequence). The CDR3 contains 16 residues. The CDR3 reads CSARDSSGSSYNEQFF. The CDR3 nucleotides are TGCAGTGCTAGAGATTCTAGCGGGAGTTCCTACAATGAGCAGTTCTTC.

The rearrangement uses TRBV5-6 and TRBJ2-1; 14 bases match TRBD2. The CDR3 is 15 amino acids. V shed 2 bases, J shed 9 bases, and the junction held 4 bases outside the gene matches. CDR1 is SGHDT, CDR2 YYEEEE, per germline. For the CDR3, the DNA is TGTGCCAGCAGCTTCGGGACTAGCGGGAGAGTTGAGCAGTTCTTC. Its protein product is CASSFGTSGRVEQFF.

The J gene is TRBJ2-2, the V gene TRBV4-1; 8 nucleotides agree with TRBD2. Unmatched junction bases numbered 17, after V lost 3 bases and J lost 5 bases. Germline CDR1 and CDR2: MGHRA and YSYEKL. There are 19 residues in the CDR3. CDR3 sequence: CASSHPKIPGTRWTGELFF. The CDR3 DNA reads TGCGCCAGCAGCCATCCTAAGATCCCCGGGACTAGATGGACCGGGGAGCTGTTTTTT.

This clonotype was observed a handful of times. This chain uses TRBV4-1 with TRBJ2-1; D may match TRBD1 or TRBD2 (5 bases each). CDR1 and CDR2 from the germline V gene are MGHRA and YSYEKL. Trimming left V 4 bases short and J 5 bases short, with 27 bases between. The CDR3 covers 19 residues. CDR3 sequence reads: CASSPLVGTWTGRDNEQFF. The CDR3 DNA follows: TGCGCCAGCAGCCCTCTGGTAGGGACCTGGACTGGACGAGACAATGAGCAGTTCTTC.

Only a few counts were recorded for this clonotype. The chain uses TRBV20-1 and TRBJ2-7, with 7 nucleotides matching TRBD2. V lost 4 bases to trimming and J lost 3 bases; unmatched junction nucleotides: 6. The length of the CDR3 is 13 residues. Germline V gene lookup returns CDR1 DFQATT and CDR2 SNEGSKA (reference sequence). CDR3 region: CSAIAGRVYEQYF. The DNA for the CDR3 is TGCAGTGCTATAGCGGGTAGAGTCTACGAGCAGTACTTC.

In this sample, this clonotype turned up a few times. The chain employs TRBV6-6 and TRBJ2-1; possible D gene TRBD1, 6 bases. The CDR3 is 11 amino acids. Between the trimmed V and J ends, which lost 5 bases and 9 bases, there was a span of 8 bases. CDR1 MNHNY and CDR2 SVGAGI come from the germline V gene (reference sequence). The CDR3 loop is CASSEGGEQFF. CDR3 DNA sequence: TGTGCCAGCAGTGAAGGGGGTGAGCAGTTCTTC.

The chain links TRBV30 to TRBJ1-1; D is unclear. There are 10 residues in the CDR3. The germline V gene encodes CDR1 GTSNPN and CDR2 SVGIG (reference sequence). V lost 5 bases, J lost 3 bases, and 4 bases lay in between. This chain's CDR3 is CAWDDTEAFF. The CDR3 coding sequence is TGTGCCTGGGATGACACTGAAGCTTTCTTT.

This chain uses TRBV6-5 with TRBJ2-3, with TRBD2 matching 7 bases. The CDR3 is 16 amino acids. The V and J ends lost 6 bases and 1 base, in that order; junction bases with no gene match: 10. The V gene's germline CDR1 is MNHEY and CDR2 SVGAGI. The CDR3 nucleotides are TGTGCCAGCAGATCCCACAGCGGGAAGGGCACAGATACGCAGTATTTT. Encoded protein: CASRSHSGKGTDTQYF.

This clonotype was seen more than once but under ten times. The chain recombines TRBV15 with TRBJ2-1; D might be TRBD2 (5 bases). Looked up from germline, CDR1 is LNHNV and CDR2 is YYDKDF (reference sequence). The CDR3 runs 14 residues. Trimming removed 4 bases at V and 5 bases at J, with 12 bases between. CDR3 region: CATSKERSHNEQFF. The CDR3 DNA reads TGTGCCACCAGCAAAGAGCGGAGTCACAATGAGCAGTTCTTC.